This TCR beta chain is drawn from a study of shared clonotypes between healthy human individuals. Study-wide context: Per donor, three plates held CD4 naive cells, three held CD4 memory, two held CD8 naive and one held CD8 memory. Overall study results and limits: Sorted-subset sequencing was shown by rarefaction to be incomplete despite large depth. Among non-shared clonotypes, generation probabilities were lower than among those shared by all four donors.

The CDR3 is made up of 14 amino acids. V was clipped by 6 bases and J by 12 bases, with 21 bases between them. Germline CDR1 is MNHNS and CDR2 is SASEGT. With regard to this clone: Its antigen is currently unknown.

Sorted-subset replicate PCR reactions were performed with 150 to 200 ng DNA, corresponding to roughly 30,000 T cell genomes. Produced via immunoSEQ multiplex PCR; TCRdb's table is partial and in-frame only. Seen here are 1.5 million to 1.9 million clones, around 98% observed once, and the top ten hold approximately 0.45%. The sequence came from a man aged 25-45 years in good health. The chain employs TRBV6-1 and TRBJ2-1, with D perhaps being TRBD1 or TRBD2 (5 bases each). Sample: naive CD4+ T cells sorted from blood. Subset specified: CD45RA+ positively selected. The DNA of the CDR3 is TGTGCCAGCAGCACACTTGGGGCTTACAGCGGGCAGTTCTTC. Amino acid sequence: CASSTLGAYSGQFF.